This passage covers 28 T cell receptor beta chains from one sample sequenced in a study of cytomegalovirus exposure and HLA in healthy donors. Produced via immunoSEQ multiplex PCR; TCRdb's table is partial and in-frame only. The sample carries about 300,000 clones, roughly 90% recorded once. The sequencing sample was made of PBMCs. The receptors originated from a woman aged 18-29 years in good health and CMV-seronegative.

The J gene is TRBJ2-3, the V gene TRBV5-1; 16 positions agree with TRBD2. Germline lookup yields CDR1 SGHRS and CDR2 YFSETQ. Unmatched junction bases numbered 2, after V lost 3 bases and J lost 1 base. The CDR3 is 17 residues long. The CDR3 is CASSWGTSGRGTDTQYF. In DNA form, the CDR3 reads TGCGCCAGCAGCTGGGGGACTAGCGGGAGGGGCACAGATACGCAGTATTTT.

V and J are TRBV27 and TRBJ2-3; weak D call: TRBD1 (6 bases). Trimming cost V 3 bases and J 10 bases, with 14 bases left between them. In germline, CDR1 is MNHEY, CDR2 SMNVEV (reference sequence). CDR3 length equals 13 residues. CDR3 residues: CASSFKTQGAQYF. Here the CDR3 DNA reads TGTGCCAGCAGTTTCAAAACACAGGGAGCGCAGTATTTT.

The chain has TRBV18 and TRBJ2-5; D ambiguous. The ends were cut back, 3 bases at V and 1 base at J, with 9 bases in the middle. The CDR3 covers 14 residues. CDR1 is KGHSH, CDR2 LQKENI, per germline. The CDR3 nucleotides are TGTGCCAGCTCACCGTGGCGGAGCCAAGAGACCCAGTACTTC. Protein product: CASSPWRSQETQYF.

The DNA for the CDR3 is TGTGCCAGCACCTCGGACATCAATGAGCAGTTCTTC. Its protein is CASTSDINEQFF. The V and J genes are TRBV6-5 and TRBJ2-1, with D perhaps matching TRBD1 (5 bases). Germline V gene sequence: CDR1 MNHEY, CDR2 SVGAGI. V was cut by 7 bases and J by 6 bases, with 10 bases left in between. CDR3 length equals 12 residues.

The V and J genes are TRBV4-3 and TRBJ1-4; tentatively, D is TRBD1 (5 bases). V lost 0 bases, J lost 7 bases, and 12 bases lay in between. The CDR3 is 15 amino acids. Per the germline V gene, CDR1 is LGHNA and CDR2 is YSLEER. This CDR3 reads CASSQDGRGGEKLFF. As DNA, the CDR3 is TGCGCCAGCAGCCAAGATGGGAGGGGAGGTGAAAAACTGTTTTTT.

J is TRBJ2-2 and V is TRBV18; D may be TRBD1 (5 bases). The V end lost 3 bases, the J end lost 5 bases, and 7 bases lay between the germline ends. The CDR3 extends over 13 amino acids. The germline gives CDR1 KGHSH, CDR2 LQKENI. The CDR3 region has the DNA TGTGCCAGCTCACCCGGACAAACCGGGGAGCTGTTTTTT. As protein: CASSPGQTGELFF. Full variable domain (rest looked up from reference TRBV18 and TRBJ2-2): NAGVMQNPRHLVRRRGQEARLRCSPMKGHSHVYWYRQLPEEGLKFMVYLQKENIIDESGMPKERFSAEFPKEGPSILRIQQVVRGDSAAYFCASSPGQTGELFFGEGSRLTVL.

This clone occurred once. J is TRBJ2-7 and V is TRBV7-9; 15 bases match TRBD2. The V and J ends lost 5 bases and 3 bases, in that order; junction bases with no gene match: 2. Germline V lookup: CDR1 SEHNR, CDR2 FQNEAQ (reference sequence). The CDR3 is 15 residues long. In DNA form, the CDR3 reads TGTGCCAGCAGCCCGGGACTAGCGGGGGGCTACGAGCAGTACTTC. This codes for CASSPGLAGGYEQYF.

This clone was recorded only once. The chain recombines TRBV10-3 with TRBJ1-1; D is possibly TRBD1 (5 bases). The CDR3 length is 13 residues. Germline V gene lookup returns CDR1 ENHRY and CDR2 SYGVKD. Trimming took 10 bases from V and 6 from J, leaving 18 bases between them. The CDR3 DNA sequence: TGTGCCACCAAAGCAGGGTCTTTACCTGAAGCTTTCTTT. Translating it yields CATKAGSLPEAFF.

The gene calls are TRBV4-3 and TRBJ1-4, with TRBD1 matching over 9 bases. Germline assignment: CDR1 LGHNA and CDR2 YSLEER. V dropped 0 bases and J dropped 8; count of bases not matched to a gene: 7. The CDR3 contains 16 residues. CDR3 sequence reads: CASSQEGSGQGEKLFF. CDR3 DNA: TGCGCCAGCAGCCAAGAAGGATCGGGACAGGGAGAAAAACTGTTTTTT.

This chain joins TRBV7-8 and TRBJ2-6; 14 bases are a match to TRBD2. There are 21 residues in the CDR3. Germline V gene data show CDR1 as SGHVS and CDR2 as FQNEAQ. V shed 5 bases, J shed 4 bases, and the junction held 16 bases outside the gene matches. The CDR3: CASSSRLAGGPMGAGANVLTF. Here the CDR3 DNA reads TGTGCCAGCAGCAGCCGACTAGCGGGAGGGCCTATGGGGGCCGGGGCCAACGTCCTGACTTTC.

In this sample, this clone turned up once. The chain recombines TRBV11-2 with TRBJ1-1; no reliable D call. The V gene lost 2 bases and the J gene lost 0 bases, with 7 bases spanning the gap. The CDR3 extends over 14 amino acids. Germline V gene lookup returns CDR1 SGHAT and CDR2 FQNNGV. This CDR3 reads CASSLKQMNTEAFF. The CDR3 DNA is TGTGCCAGCAGCTTAAAACAGATGAACACTGAAGCTTTCTTT.

The chain combines TRBV2 with TRBJ2-1; a weak D match, TRBD2 (6 bases). Germline values: CDR1 SNHLY, CDR2 FYNNEI. Trimming stripped 6 bases from V and 6 bases from J, with 15 bases between. The CDR3 covers 14 residues. The CDR3 nucleotides are TGTGCCAGCAGCCGAGACCGACTAGTCAATGAGCAGTTCTTC. This sequence encodes CASSRDRLVNEQFF.

This chain links TRBV5-1 with TRBJ1-2; a weak D match, TRBD1 (6 bases). Looked up from germline, CDR1 is SGHRS and CDR2 is YFSETQ. Trimming removed 4 bases at V and 4 bases at J, with 11 bases between. CDR3 length: 13 residues. The CDR3 DNA sequence: TGCGCCAGCAGCATGGACAGTTCCTATGGCTACACCTTC. Translating gives CASSMDSSYGYTF. Drawing the rest from reference TRBV5-1 and TRBJ1-2, the complete variable domain is KAGVTQTPRYLIKTRGQQVTLSCSPISGHRSVSWYQQTPGQGLQFLFEYFSETQRNKGNFPGRFSGRQFSNSRSEMNVSTLELGDSALYLCASSMDSSYGYTFGSGTRLTVV.

The chain carries TRBV27 and TRBJ2-1, with a tentative D call TRBD2 (6 bases). V lost 4 bases to trimming and J lost 6 bases, with 22 bases between them. Germline V lookup: CDR1 MNHEY, CDR2 SMNVEV (reference sequence). CDR3 length equals 17 residues. CDR3 in DNA: TGTGCCAGCAGTTCAATAACGGTGGGCAGGGAGGTCAATGAGCAGTTCTTC. Its protein product is CASSSITVGREVNEQFF.

This chain links TRBV19 with TRBJ1-1; no clear D. There are 14 residues in the CDR3. Germline CDR1 reads LNHDA; CDR2 reads SQIVND (reference sequence). The ends were cut back, 1 base at V and 8 bases at J, with 14 bases in the middle. This CDR3 is CASSIVGSSREAFF. CDR3 coding DNA: TGTGCCAGTAGTATAGTCGGGTCCTCAAGGGAAGCTTTCTTT.

The rearrangement uses TRBV15 and TRBJ2-7; 7 bases map to TRBD1. Germline V gives CDR1 LNHNV, CDR2 YYDKDF (reference sequence). The J segment lost 2 bases and the V segment lost 3 bases, leaving 10 bases of the junction unmatched. This CDR3 region has 16 residues. The chain's CDR3 is CATSSPSTGVAYEQYF. As DNA, the CDR3 is TGTGCCACCAGCAGTCCTAGCACAGGGGTAGCCTACGAGCAGTACTTC.

This clone has only one observation. The genes are TRBV9 and TRBJ2-1; D might be TRBD2 (5 bases). Germline V CDR1 and CDR2: SGDLS, YYNGEE. Trimming left V 0 bases short and J 8 bases short, with 18 bases between. The CDR3 covers 16 residues. CDR3 loop: CASSVVGASLLDEQFF. The CDR3 bases are TGTGCCAGCAGCGTAGTGGGAGCGAGTCTTCTCGATGAGCAGTTCTTC.

The V gene is TRBV27, the J gene TRBJ2-3; 10 nucleotides match TRBD2. Germline V gene sequence: CDR1 MNHEY, CDR2 SMNVEV (reference sequence). The trim removed 7 bases at V and 1 base at J, leaving 8 bases unmatched. The CDR3 runs to 16 residues. CDR3 in amino acids: CASTDLAGVGTDTQYF. The CDR3 bases are TGTGCCAGCACAGATCTAGCGGGAGTGGGCACAGATACGCAGTATTTT.

The chain carries TRBV27 and TRBJ1-6, with D perhaps matching TRBD1 (6 bases). The CDR3 loop spans 18 amino acids. Between the trimmed V and J ends, which lost 2 bases and 7 bases, there was a span of 21 bases. Per germline, CDR1 MNHEY and CDR2 SMNVEV (reference sequence). The CDR3: CASSLVMTGSNWNSPLHF. The CDR3 nucleotides are TGTGCCAGCAGTTTAGTGATGACAGGATCAAACTGGAATTCACCCCTCCACTTT.

The chain carries TRBV6-1 and TRBJ1-5; TRBD1 is a possible D gene (5 bases). Trimming took off 4 bases at V and 4 bases at J, with 17 bases between the two ends. CDR1 MNHNS and CDR2 SASEGT come from the germline V gene. The CDR3 is 16 residues long. CDR3 residues: CASSARTNRKNQPQHF. In DNA form, the CDR3 reads TGTGCCAGCAGTGCTAGAACCAACAGGAAAAATCAGCCCCAGCATTTT.

Regarding this clone: The same CDR3 can be traced to other DNA sequences in this sample. The J gene is TRBJ2-1, the V gene TRBV5-1, with a weak D call TRBD2 (5 bases). The V end lost 0 bases, the J end lost 0 bases, and 7 bases lay between the germline ends. CDR1 and CDR2 from the germline V gene are SGHRS and YFSETQ. This CDR3 contains 15 residues. CDR3 residues: CASSLGLASYNEQFF. The CDR3 nucleotides read TGCGCCAGCAGCTTGGGTCTAGCCTCCTACAATGAGCAGTTCTTC.

J is TRBJ1-6 and V is TRBV5-1, with D unclear. Germline-derived CDR1 and CDR2 are SGHRS and YFSETQ. The CDR3 is 17 amino acids. V was pared by 0 bases and J by 4 bases, with 14 bases between. In DNA form, the CDR3 reads TGCGCCAGCAGCTTGGCCAGAGGAGTTGGTTATAATTCACCCCTCCACTTT. Its protein is CASSLARGVGYNSPLHF. The entire variable domain, with the rest obtained from reference TRBV5-1 and TRBJ1-6, is as follows: KAGVTQTPRYLIKTRGQQVTLSCSPISGHRSVSWYQQTPGQGLQFLFEYFSETQRNKGNFPGRFSGRQFSNSRSEMNVSTLELGDSALYLCASSLARGVGYNSPLHFGNGTRLTVT.

The chain combines TRBV7-9 with TRBJ2-5; 15 bases map to TRBD2. The CDR3 sequence is 16 residues long. Germline lookup yields CDR1 SEHNR and CDR2 FQNEAQ (reference sequence). The junction had 3 bases not matched to a gene; V was cut back by 4 bases and J by 3 bases. The CDR3 sequence is CASSSGLAGGEETQYF. Written as DNA, the CDR3 is TGTGCCAGCAGCTCGGGACTAGCGGGAGGAGAAGAGACCCAGTACTTC. Filled out from reference TRBV7-9 and TRBJ2-5, the complete variable domain reads DTGVSQNPRHKITKRGQNVTFRCDPISEHNRLYWYRQTLGQGPEFLTYFQNEAQLEKSRLLSDRFSAERPKGSFSTLEIQRTEQGDSAMYLCASSSGLAGGEETQYFGPGTRLLVL.

V and J are TRBV5-1 and TRBJ1-5; D not certain. Trimming pared 5 bases from V and 7 bases from J, leaving 16 bases between. CDR1 is SGHRS and CDR2 is YFSETQ in the germline V gene. The CDR3 is 14 amino acids. The CDR3: CASSLMGSGQPQHF. As DNA, the CDR3 is TGCGCCAGCAGTTTAATGGGGTCGGGGCAGCCCCAGCATTTT.

The V gene is TRBV7-2, the J gene TRBJ2-3; possible D gene TRBD2, 6 bases. V dropped 4 bases and J dropped 8 bases, with 16 bases sitting between them. This CDR3 is 14 amino acids long. Germline loops: CDR1 SGHTA, CDR2 FQGNSA. CDR3 nucleotides: TGTGCCAGCAGCTCATTAGCGGAGAGGGGTACGCAGTATTTT. Protein: CASSSLAERGTQYF.

V is TRBV7-2 and J is TRBJ1-3; D ambiguous. Trimming cost V 1 base and J 3 bases, with 7 bases left between them. Germline assignment: CDR1 SGHTA and CDR2 FQGNSA. The CDR3 sequence is 14 residues long. The CDR3 bases are TGTGCCAGCAGCTTAGAGCGACTTGGAAACACCATATATTTT. This gives the protein CASSLERLGNTIYF.

The gene calls are TRBV4-3 and TRBJ2-1; 10 bases are shared with TRBD2. Trimming at V came to 1 base and at J to 9 bases, leaving 6 bases not matched to a gene. Germline values: CDR1 LGHNA, CDR2 YSLEER. There are 15 residues in the CDR3. CDR3 protein: CASSQGLAGGIEQFF. The DNA for the CDR3 is TGCGCCAGCAGCCAAGGATTAGCGGGAGGTATTGAGCAGTTCTTC.

The chain employs TRBV27 and TRBJ2-2, with D maybe TRBD1 (6 bases). Germline loops: CDR1 MNHEY, CDR2 SMNVEV (reference sequence). The CDR3 length is 14 residues. V was cut by 5 bases and J by 6 bases, with 13 bases left in between. The CDR3 sequence is CASSPQGGAGELFF. CDR3 bases: TGTGCCAGCAGTCCACAGGGTGGAGCCGGGGAGCTGTTTTTT.